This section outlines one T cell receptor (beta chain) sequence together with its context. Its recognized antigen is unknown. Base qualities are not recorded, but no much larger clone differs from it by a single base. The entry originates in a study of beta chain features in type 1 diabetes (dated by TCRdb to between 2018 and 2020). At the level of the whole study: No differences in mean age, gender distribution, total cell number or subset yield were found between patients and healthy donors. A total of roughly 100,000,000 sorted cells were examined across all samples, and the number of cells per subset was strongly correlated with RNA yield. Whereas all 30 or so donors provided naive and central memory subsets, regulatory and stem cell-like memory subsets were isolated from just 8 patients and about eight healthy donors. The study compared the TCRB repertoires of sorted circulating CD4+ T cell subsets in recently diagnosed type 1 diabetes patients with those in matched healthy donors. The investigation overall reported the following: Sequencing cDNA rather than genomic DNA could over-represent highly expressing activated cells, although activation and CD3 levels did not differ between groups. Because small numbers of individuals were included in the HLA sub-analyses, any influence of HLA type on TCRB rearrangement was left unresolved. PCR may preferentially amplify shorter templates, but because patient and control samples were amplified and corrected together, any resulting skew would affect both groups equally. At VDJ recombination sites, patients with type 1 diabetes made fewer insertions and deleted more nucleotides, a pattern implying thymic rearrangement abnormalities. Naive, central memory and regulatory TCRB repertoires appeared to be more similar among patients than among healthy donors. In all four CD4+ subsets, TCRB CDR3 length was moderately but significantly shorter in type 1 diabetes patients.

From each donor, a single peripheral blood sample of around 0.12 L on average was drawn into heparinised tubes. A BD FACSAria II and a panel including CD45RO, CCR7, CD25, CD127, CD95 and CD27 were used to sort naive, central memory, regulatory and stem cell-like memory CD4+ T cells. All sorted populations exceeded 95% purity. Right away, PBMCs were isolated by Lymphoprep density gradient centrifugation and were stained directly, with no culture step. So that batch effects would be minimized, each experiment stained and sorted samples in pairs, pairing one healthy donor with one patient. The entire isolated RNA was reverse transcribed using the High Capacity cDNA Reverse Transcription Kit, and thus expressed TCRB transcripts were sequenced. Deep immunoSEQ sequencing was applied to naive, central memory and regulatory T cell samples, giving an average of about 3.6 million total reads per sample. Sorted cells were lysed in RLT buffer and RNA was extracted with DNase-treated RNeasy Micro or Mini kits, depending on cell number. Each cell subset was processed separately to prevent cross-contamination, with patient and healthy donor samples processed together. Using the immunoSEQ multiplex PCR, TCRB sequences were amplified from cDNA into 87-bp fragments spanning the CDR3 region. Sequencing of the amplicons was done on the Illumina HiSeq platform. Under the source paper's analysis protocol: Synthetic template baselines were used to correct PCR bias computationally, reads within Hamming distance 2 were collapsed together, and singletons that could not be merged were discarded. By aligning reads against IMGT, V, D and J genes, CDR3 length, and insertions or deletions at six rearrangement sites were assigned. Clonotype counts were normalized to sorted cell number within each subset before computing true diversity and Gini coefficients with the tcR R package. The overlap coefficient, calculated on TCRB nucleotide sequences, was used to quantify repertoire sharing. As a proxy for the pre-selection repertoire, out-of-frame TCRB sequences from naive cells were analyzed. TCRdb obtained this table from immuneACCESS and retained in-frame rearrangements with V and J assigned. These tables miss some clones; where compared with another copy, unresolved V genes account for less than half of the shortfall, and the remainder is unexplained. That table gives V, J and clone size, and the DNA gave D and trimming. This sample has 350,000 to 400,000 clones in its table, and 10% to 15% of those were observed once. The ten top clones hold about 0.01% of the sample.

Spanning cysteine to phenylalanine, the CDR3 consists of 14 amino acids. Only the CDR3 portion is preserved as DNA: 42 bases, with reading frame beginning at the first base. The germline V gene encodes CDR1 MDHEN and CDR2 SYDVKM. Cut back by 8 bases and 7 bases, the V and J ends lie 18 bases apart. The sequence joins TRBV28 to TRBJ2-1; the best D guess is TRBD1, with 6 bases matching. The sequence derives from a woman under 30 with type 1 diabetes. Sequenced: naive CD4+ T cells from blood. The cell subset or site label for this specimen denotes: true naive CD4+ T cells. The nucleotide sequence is TGTGCCAGCGGACAGCAACCTGGGGTAAATGAGCAGTTCTTC. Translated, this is CASGQQPGVNEQFF. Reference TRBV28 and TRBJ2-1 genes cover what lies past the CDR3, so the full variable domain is DVKVTQSSRYLVKRTGEKVFLECVQDMDHENMFWYRQDPGLGLRLIYFSYDVKMKEKGDIPEGYSVSREKKERFSLILESASTNQTSMYLCASGQQPGVNEQFFGPGTRLTVL.